This TCR beta chain comes out of a study of beta chain features in type 1 diabetes. The isolated RNA, all of it, was reverse transcribed, so expressed TCRB transcripts were what got sequenced. Measured with immunoSEQ multiplex PCR; TCRdb has only the in-frame clones, and not every one. This sample has hundreds of thousands of clones, with approximately 13% found just once. The CDR3 spans 15 residues. CDR1 and CDR2 from the germline V gene are MGHDK and SYGVNS. V lost 4 bases, J lost 5 bases, and 9 bases stayed unmatched. This clonotype was obtained from a man under 40 in good health. The chain has TRBV25-1 and TRBJ2-5; 8 bases are shared with TRBD1. Sequenced sample: naive CD4+ T cells from blood. The CDR3 DNA is TGTGCCAGCAGTGGACACACGACAGGGGCCGAGACCCAGTACTTC. Protein: CASSGHTTGAETQYF. Using reference TRBV25-1 and TRBJ2-5 for the parts outside the CDR3, the full variable domain is EADIYQTPRYLVIGTGKKITLECSQTMGHDKMYWYQQDPGMELHLIHYSYGVNSTEKGDLSSESTVSRIRTEHFPLTLESARPSHTSQYLCASSGHTTGAETQYFGPGTRLLVL.